The sequence of this T cell receptor (beta chain) was determined in a study of blood T cell repertoires in COVID-19. This clone was observed a single time. Authors' processing steps: Counts of nucleated cells, estimated from reference gene primer amplification, were obtained. Produced via immunoSEQ multiplex PCR; TCRdb's table is partial and in-frame only. Clone size and the V and J calls come from that table; the DNA yielded D and trimming. The table shows around 54,000 clones, with just over 90% occurring only once. Material: peripheral blood. This sequence was found in a woman aged 35 to 49 with active COVID-19.

CDR3 sequence reads: CASSVDLRDSSPLHF. In DNA form, the CDR3 reads TGTGCCAGCAGCGTAGATCTTAGGGACAGTTCACCCCTCCACTTT. The chain uses TRBV9 and TRBJ1-6, with TRBD1 identical over 7 bases. Germline CDR1 and CDR2: SGDLS and YYNGEE. Unmatched junction bases numbered 6, after V lost 0 bases and J lost 9 bases. The CDR3 has 15 amino acids.